Sequencing of this T cell receptor beta chain was carried out in a study of technical replicates of blood from several donors. Germline assignment: CDR1 GTSNPN and CDR2 SVGIG (reference sequence). This CDR3 comprises 14 residues. With 6 bases removed from V and 1 base from J, the gap between germline ends came to 14 bases. Measured with immunoSEQ multiplex PCR; TCRdb has only the in-frame clones, and not every one. Among 44,000 or so clones, approximately 90% were seen once, and the ten largest hold around 4.2%. J is TRBJ2-3 and V is TRBV30; D possibly corresponds to TRBD2 (5 bases). The material sequenced was PBMCs. This sequence was found in a human donor in good health. Some clones in this sample may be carry-over from other donors' samples. CDR3 nucleotides: TGTGCCTGCCGGACTCTGGGAGGCACAGATACGCAGTATTTT. Protein: CACRTLGGTDTQYF. The variable domain in full, completed from reference TRBV30 and TRBJ2-3, reads SQTIHQWPATLVQPVGSPLSLECTVEGTSNPNLYWYRQAAGRGLQLLFYSVGIGQISSEVPQNLSASRPQDRQFILSSKKLLLSDSGFYLCACRTLGGTDTQYFGPGTRLTVL.